Sequencing of this TCR beta chain was carried out in a study of T cell repertoires in cytomegalovirus infection. Study information: Public TCR beta signatures indicated both CMV infection and matching HLA type.

In its sample, this clonotype was seen many times. The CDR3 is made up of 15 amino acids. Germline V gene data show CDR1 as SGHVS and CDR2 as FQNEAQ. V lost 1 base to trimming and J lost 3 bases, with 9 bases between them. TCRdb ran MiXCR on the reads and lists one entry per CDR3 protein. The profile shows 200,000 to 300,000 distinct CDR3 sequences, approximately 15% of them singletons. Sequenced material: PBMCs. The TCR was taken from a human donor in good health (CMV status not recorded). Some clones in this sample may be carry-over from other donors' samples. This chain joins TRBV7-8 and TRBJ2-2, with a weak D call TRBD1 (5 bases). CDR3 amino acids: CASSLVRQHTGELFF. DNA for the CDR3: TGTGCCAGCAGCTTAGTAAGACAGCACACCGGGGAGCTGTTTTTT.